This is a list of T cell receptor beta chains from one sample in a study of radiation and T cells in renal cell carcinoma. The table came from immunoSEQ multiplex PCR; TCRdb's copy has only in-frame clones and leaves some out. The sample carries approximately 20,000 clones, around 63% recorded once. The sample consisted of tumor tissue, taken from a patient whose treatment included radiotherapy and nephrectomy. These receptors came from a woman aged 70 to 79 with renal cell carcinoma. CDR3s include the opening cysteine and the closing phenylalanine or tryptophan. The order of the fields is D gene, J gene, V gene, clone size, CDR3 DNA, CDR3 protein. D genes are given only for firm matches. Clone sizes are given selectively: once, few, many, or a class where the clone is expanded.

D gene: TRBD2
J gene: TRBJ2-7
V gene: TRBV4-2
clone size: .
CDR3 DNA: TGTGCCAGCAGCCAAGGGGAGGGGAGGTACGAGCAGTACTTC
CDR3 protein: CASSQGEGRYEQYF

D gene: .
J gene: TRBJ2-7
V gene: TRBV7-2
clone size: .
CDR3 DNA: TGTGCCAGCAGCTTAGCTTGGGGGCCCCTATACGAGCAGTACTTC
CDR3 protein: CASSLAWGPLYEQYF

D gene: .
J gene: TRBJ1-4
V gene: TRBV5-1
clone size: medium-sized
CDR3 DNA: TGCGCCAGCAGTAGCGATACCGAAAAACTGTTTTTT
CDR3 protein: CASSSDTEKLFF

D gene: TRBD1
J gene: TRBJ2-5
V gene: TRBV6-1
clone size: .
CDR3 DNA: TGTGCCAGCAGTCGGGAGACAGGGGGGCAAGAGACCCAGTACTTC
CDR3 protein: CASSRETGGQETQYF

D gene: .
J gene: TRBJ2-7
V gene: TRBV15
clone size: few
CDR3 DNA: TGTGCCACCAGCAGAGGAGGGGGGTCTCCCTCCTACGAGCAGTACTTC
CDR3 protein: CATSRGGGSPSYEQYF

D gene: .
J gene: TRBJ2-3
V gene: TRBV11-2
clone size: .
CDR3 DNA: TGTGCCAGCAGCTTAGGGGAGTCTAGCACAGATACGCAGTATTTT
CDR3 protein: CASSLGESSTDTQYF

D gene: .
J gene: TRBJ2-3
V gene: TRBV19
clone size: .
CDR3 DNA: TGTGCCAGTAGCCCGTCGGGAGCTAGCACAGATACGCAGTATTTT
CDR3 protein: CASSPSGASTDTQYF

D gene: .
J gene: TRBJ1-1
V gene: TRBV19
clone size: .
CDR3 DNA: TGTGCCAGTAAAATAGGTGGGGGCGCGGGCACTGAAGCTTTCTTT
CDR3 protein: CASKIGGGAGTEAFF

D gene: .
J gene: TRBJ2-1
V gene: TRBV7-3
clone size: .
CDR3 DNA: TGTGCCAGCAGCTTAACGGGACAATACAATGAGCAGTTCTTC
CDR3 protein: CASSLTGQYNEQFF

D gene: .
J gene: TRBJ2-5
V gene: TRBV7-9
clone size: .
CDR3 DNA: TGTGCCACCAAACGGGACTTAGGAGAGACCCAGTACTTC
CDR3 protein: CATKRDLGETQYF

D gene: TRBD1
J gene: TRBJ2-1
V gene: TRBV6-1
clone size: .
CDR3 DNA: TGTGCCAGCAGTGAACTGCAGGGGGCGATCAATGAGCAGTTCTTC
CDR3 protein: CASSELQGAINEQFF

D gene: TRBD2
J gene: TRBJ2-1
V gene: TRBV5-1
clone size: .
CDR3 DNA: TGCGCCAGCAGCCGGGACTACCGATACAATGAGCAGTTCTTC
CDR3 protein: CASSRDYRYNEQFF

D gene: .
J gene: TRBJ2-1
V gene: TRBV15
clone size: .
CDR3 DNA: TGTGCCACCAGCAGAGATGGAGAGAATGAGCAGTTCTTC
CDR3 protein: CATSRDGENEQFF

D gene: .
J gene: TRBJ1-3
V gene: TRBV19
clone size: .
CDR3 DNA: TGTGCCAGTAGTCCCAACCAAGCTGGAAACACCATATATTTT
CDR3 protein: CASSPNQAGNTIYF

D gene: .
J gene: TRBJ1-2
V gene: TRBV29-1
clone size: .
CDR3 DNA: TGCAGCGGCGCGCAGGGTTCTAACTATGGCTACACCTTC
CDR3 protein: CSGAQGSNYGYTF

D gene: .
J gene: TRBJ2-7
V gene: TRBV9
clone size: once
CDR3 DNA: TGTGCCAGCAGCGTAGACGGGGCCTACAACTACGAGCAGTACTTC
CDR3 protein: CASSVDGAYNYEQYF

D gene: .
J gene: TRBJ2-1
V gene: TRBV5-6
clone size: .
CDR3 DNA: TGTGCCAGCAGCCAGGGTCCGGAGGGGGCTAGCAATGAGCAGTTCTTC
CDR3 protein: CASSQGPEGASNEQFF

D gene: TRBD2
J gene: TRBJ2-1
V gene: TRBV6-4
clone size: .
CDR3 DNA: TGTGCCAGCAGTGACAGCGGGGGAGAATACAATGAGCAGTTCTTC
CDR3 protein: CASSDSGGEYNEQFF

D gene: TRBD2
J gene: TRBJ2-5
V gene: TRBV2
clone size: .
CDR3 DNA: TGTGCCAGCACCCGGACTAGCGGGGGGGCAGGCCAAGAGACCCAGTACTTC
CDR3 protein: CASTRTSGGAGQETQYF

D gene: TRBD1
J gene: TRBJ2-7
V gene: TRBV11-3
clone size: .
CDR3 DNA: TGTGCCAGCAGCAGCCGGACAGGTTACACCGACGAGCAGTACTTC
CDR3 protein: CASSSRTGYTDEQYF

D gene: .
J gene: TRBJ1-1
V gene: TRBV18
clone size: once
CDR3 DNA: TGTGCCAGCTCATCGATGTCAGCTGAAGCTTTCTTT
CDR3 protein: CASSSMSAEAFF

D gene: .
J gene: TRBJ1-5
V gene: TRBV7-2
clone size: .
CDR3 DNA: TGTGCCAGCAGCTTCTCGGATCACAAAAACGGTCAGCCCCAGCATTTT
CDR3 protein: CASSFSDHKNGQPQHF

D gene: .
J gene: TRBJ2-7
V gene: TRBV4-1
clone size: .
CDR3 DNA: TGCGCCAGCAGCCAACTTCTTACTACAGACTCCTACGAGCAGTACTTC
CDR3 protein: CASSQLLTTDSYEQYF

D gene: .
J gene: TRBJ1-2
V gene: TRBV4-2
clone size: .
CDR3 DNA: TGTGCCAGCAGCCAAGATCATGCGGGCCTGGCAGTCTATGGCTACACCTTC
CDR3 protein: CASSQDHAGLAVYGYTF

D gene: .
J gene: TRBJ2-3
V gene: TRBV5-4
clone size: .
CDR3 DNA: TGTGCCAGCAGCTACGTTCCAGCGGGTTTTAGCACAGATACGCAGTATTTT
CDR3 protein: CASSYVPAGFSTDTQYF

D gene: .
J gene: TRBJ2-3
V gene: TRBV14
clone size: .
CDR3 DNA: TGTGCCAGCAGCCATCGTTCGGGGACGTGGGATACGCAGTATTTT
CDR3 protein: CASSHRSGTWDTQYF

D gene: .
J gene: TRBJ1-3
V gene: TRBV4-1
clone size: .
CDR3 DNA: TGCGCCAGCAGCCAAAGAGGGGGGGAGTTAAACAGAAACACCATATATTTT
CDR3 protein: CASSQRGGELNRNTIYF

D gene: TRBD2
J gene: TRBJ2-1
V gene: TRBV6-4
clone size: .
CDR3 DNA: TGTGCCAGCAGTGACTCGTCTAGCGGGGTCAATGAGCAGTTCTTC
CDR3 protein: CASSDSSSGVNEQFF

D gene: .
J gene: TRBJ2-7
V gene: TRBV27
clone size: .
CDR3 DNA: TGTGCCAGCAGTCTTCGGGCCCCTCCCTACGAGCAGTACTTC
CDR3 protein: CASSLRAPPYEQYF

D gene: TRBD2
J gene: TRBJ2-2
V gene: TRBV29-1
clone size: .
CDR3 DNA: TGCAGCGGGGCTAGCGGGGGGCAGGGCGGGGAGCTGTTTTTT
CDR3 protein: CSGASGGQGGELFF

D gene: .
J gene: TRBJ2-3
V gene: TRBV9
clone size: few
CDR3 DNA: TGTGCCAGCAGCGTAGGCCCGGGAACAGATACGCAGTATTTT
CDR3 protein: CASSVGPGTDTQYF

D gene: .
J gene: TRBJ1-1
V gene: TRBV5-1
clone size: .
CDR3 DNA: TGCGCCAGCAGCTTTACGGCGAACACTGAAGCTTTCTTT
CDR3 protein: CASSFTANTEAFF

D gene: .
J gene: TRBJ2-5
V gene: TRBV14
clone size: .
CDR3 DNA: TGTGCCAGCAGCCAAGATAACGGGAGGACCCAGTACTTC
CDR3 protein: CASSQDNGRTQYF

D gene: TRBD1
J gene: TRBJ2-1
V gene: TRBV15
clone size: .
CDR3 DNA: TGTGCCACCAGCACCGAAGACAGGGATGGAGATGAGCAGTTCTTC
CDR3 protein: CATSTEDRDGDEQFF

D gene: .
J gene: TRBJ2-7
V gene: TRBV7-9
clone size: .
CDR3 DNA: TGTGCCAGCAGCTCCGGGAACGAGCAGTACTTC
CDR3 protein: CASSSGNEQYF

D gene: .
J gene: TRBJ2-7
V gene: TRBV7-8
clone size: few
CDR3 DNA: TGTGCCAGCAGCTTCGTCCCGGGGAGTTACGAGCAGTACTTC
CDR3 protein: CASSFVPGSYEQYF

D gene: .
J gene: TRBJ1-5
V gene: TRBV7-9
clone size: .
CDR3 DNA: TGTGCCAGCAGCTTCTCGAATAGCAATCAGCCCCAGCATTTT
CDR3 protein: CASSFSNSNQPQHF

D gene: TRBD1
J gene: TRBJ2-3
V gene: TRBV18
clone size: .
CDR3 DNA: TGTGCCAGCTCGAGGGGACAGGGGGCAGATACGCAGTATTTT
CDR3 protein: CASSRGQGADTQYF